Below are 24 T cell receptor beta chains sequenced from a single sample in a study of control samples from healthy donors and cancer patients. Clones were sequenced by immunoSEQ multiplex PCR, and TCRdb holds only the in-frame ones, with some missing. The sample carries 120,000 or so clones, roughly 92% recorded once. Sequenced material: blood. Every receptor here comes from a young woman in good health.

The V and J genes are TRBV9 and TRBJ2-6; D unresolved. Trimming removed 0 bases from V and 1 base from J, with 8 bases in between. The CDR3 consists of 16 residues. Germline-derived CDR1 and CDR2 are SGDLS and YYNGEE. The chain's CDR3 is CASSVDLSSGANVLTF. Here the CDR3 DNA reads TGTGCCAGCAGCGTAGATCTATCGTCTGGGGCCAACGTCCTGACTTTC.

The chain employs TRBV5-4 and TRBJ1-4; 8 bases align to TRBD1. The CDR3 loop spans 13 amino acids. CDR1 SGHNT and CDR2 YYREEE come from the germline V gene (reference sequence). The trim removed 4 bases at V and 10 bases at J, leaving 6 bases unmatched. The CDR3 reads CASSPDRAGKLFF. The CDR3 DNA reads TGTGCCAGCAGCCCGGACAGGGCCGGAAAACTGTTTTTT. Looking up the rest from reference TRBV5-4 and TRBJ1-4 gives the full variable domain: ETGVTQSPTHLIKTRGQQVTLRCSSQSGHNTVSWYQQALGQGPQFIFQYYREEENGRGNFPPRFSGLQFPNYSSELNVNALELDDSALYLCASSPDRAGKLFFGSGTQLSVL.

This chain uses TRBV4-1 with TRBJ2-7; 8 bases line up with TRBD2. This CDR3 is built from 16 residues. The germline V gene has CDR1 MGHRA and CDR2 YSYEKL. Trimming took 4 bases from V and 4 from J; bases not matched to a gene: 12. The CDR3 spells CASSRPYSSGPYEQYF. The DNA for the CDR3 is TGCGCCAGCAGCCGCCCCTATTCTAGCGGGCCATACGAGCAGTACTTC.

This chain links TRBV28 with TRBJ2-7; 10 nucleotides line up with TRBD2. The trim removed 6 bases at V and 3 bases at J, leaving 5 bases unmatched. In germline, CDR1 is MDHEN, CDR2 SYDVKM. The CDR3 spans 14 residues. The CDR3 bases are TGTGCCAGCAGCCATAGGACTAGCGGCTACGAGCAGTACTTC. Its protein product is CASSHRTSGYEQYF.

This chain connects TRBV7-2 to TRBJ2-3; 10 nucleotides line up with TRBD2. CDR1 is SGHTA and CDR2 is FQGNSA in the germline V gene. V was pared by 5 bases and J by 3 bases, with 8 bases of the junction left unmatched. This CDR3 is built from 16 residues. The CDR3 here is CASSPHKRGGTDTQYF. The CDR3 DNA reads TGTGCCAGCAGCCCACACAAGCGGGGGGGGACAGATACGCAGTATTTT.

The chain recombines TRBV10-3 with TRBJ1-3; D gene unclear. CDR3 length: 14 amino acids. Germline V gene sequence: CDR1 ENHRY, CDR2 SYGVKD. V lost 2 bases and J lost 1, with 6 bases in between. Written as DNA, the CDR3 is TGTGCCATCAGTGAGGCGGATTCTGGAAACACCATATATTTT. Translating gives CAISEADSGNTIYF.

The genes are TRBV7-2 and TRBJ2-5, with unresolved D. CDR1 SGHTA and CDR2 FQGNSA come from the germline V gene. V dropped 3 bases and J dropped 2 bases, with 7 bases sitting between them. CDR3 length: 13 amino acids. CDR3 region: CASSFRLQETQYF. CDR3 nucleotide sequence: TGTGCCAGCAGCTTCCGACTTCAAGAGACCCAGTACTTC.

In regard to this clone: The identical CDR3 is also encoded by other nucleotide sequences in the sample. The CDR3 region is CASSTLTGGLDEQYF. For the CDR3, the DNA is TGTGCCAGTAGTACCTTGACAGGGGGCTTGGACGAGCAGTACTTC. This chain links TRBV19 with TRBJ2-7, with 10 bases that match TRBD1. The CDR3 runs 15 residues. J gave up 5 bases and V 4 bases, and 8 bases lay outside the gene matches. Germline assignment: CDR1 LNHDA and CDR2 SQIVND (reference sequence).

This chain joins TRBV30 and TRBJ1-1; no definite D call. CDR1 GTSNPN and CDR2 SVGIG come from the germline V gene (reference sequence). The CDR3 consists of 12 residues. V shed 2 bases and J shed 3 bases, with 7 bases lying between them. The chain's CDR3 is CAWSSEDTEAFF. As DNA, the CDR3 is TGTGCCTGGAGTTCAGAGGACACTGAAGCTTTCTTT.

In this sample, this clone turned up a few times. J is TRBJ1-4 and V is TRBV7-9; D may be TRBD1 (5 bases). The CDR3 consists of 14 residues. The V gene lost 5 bases and the J gene lost 3 bases, with 10 bases spanning the gap. The germline V gene encodes CDR1 SEHNR and CDR2 FQNEAQ (reference sequence). CDR3 residues: CASSLDRSNEKLFF. For the CDR3, the DNA is TGTGCCAGCAGCCTAGACAGATCTAATGAAAAACTGTTTTTT.

The J gene is TRBJ1-1, the V gene TRBV27, with a tentative D call TRBD1 (6 bases). V was shortened by 6 bases and J by 0 bases, with 11 bases between the two germline ends. Germline loops: CDR1 MNHEY, CDR2 SMNVEV (reference sequence). The CDR3 has 14 residues. The CDR3 DNA is TGTGCCAGCAGAGGACAGTTCATGAACACTGAAGCTTTCTTT. It specifies CASRGQFMNTEAFF.

This sequence joins TRBV27 and TRBJ2-2; D assignment may be TRBD1 or TRBD2 (6 bases each). This CDR3 has 15 residues. V lost 1 base and J lost 4, with 10 bases in between. Per the germline V gene, CDR1 is MNHEY and CDR2 is SMNVEV (reference sequence). Written as DNA, the CDR3 is TGTGCCAGCAGTTTATATTCGGGGGCCACCGGGGAGCTGTTTTTT. Amino acid sequence: CASSLYSGATGELFF.

The chain uses TRBV7-2 and TRBJ1-2; a possible D gene is TRBD1 (5 bases). Trimming pared 0 bases from V and 2 bases from J, leaving 13 bases between. CDR3 length: 16 amino acids. Germline V lookup: CDR1 SGHTA, CDR2 FQGNSA. The CDR3 is CASSLAPGRGNYGYTF. The CDR3 DNA sequence: TGTGCCAGCAGCTTAGCCCCGGGACGGGGAAACTATGGCTACACCTTC. Using reference TRBV7-2 and TRBJ1-2 for the parts outside the CDR3, the full variable domain is GAGVSQSPSNKVTEKGKDVELRCDPISGHTALYWYRQSLGQGLEFLIYFQGNSAPDKSGLPSDRFSAERTGGSVSTLTIQRTQQEDSAVYLCASSLAPGRGNYGYTFGSGTRLTVV.

This clone appeared once. V is TRBV30 and J is TRBJ2-1, with D hard to call. Trimming took off 0 bases at V and 6 bases at J, with 9 bases between the two ends. From germline, CDR1 is GTSNPN and CDR2 SVGIG (reference sequence). The CDR3 sequence is 13 residues long. CDR3 DNA sequence: TGTGCCTGGAGTGTAGGTCTCATCAATGAGCAGTTCTTC. As protein: CAWSVGLINEQFF.

The J gene is TRBJ1-6, the V gene TRBV9; D is unresolved. There are 13 residues in the CDR3. V lost 3 bases and J 12 bases, leaving 13 bases between the germline ends. Germline loops: CDR1 SGDLS, CDR2 YYNGEE. The CDR3 DNA reads as TGTGCCAGCAGCGCCTCCGTCTCGGAACCCCTCCACTTT. Protein product: CASSASVSEPLHF.

Regarding this clone: Germline is not matched at one junction end, which may reflect a read error. The rearrangement links TRBV5-1 to TRBJ1-3; possibly TRBD1 for D (5 bases). This CDR3 comprises 15 residues. In germline, CDR1 is SGHRS, CDR2 YFSETQ. CDR3 DNA sequence: TGCGCCAGCAGCCCTCGGACACGTCTCTGGAAACACCATATATTT. Protein product: CASSPRTRLWKHHIF.

The chain recombines TRBV7-2 with TRBJ2-3; 12 nucleotides line up with TRBD2. This CDR3 has 16 amino acids. The V and J ends lost 4 bases and 8 bases, in that order; junction bases with no gene match: 10. Per germline, CDR1 SGHTA and CDR2 FQGNSA. CDR3 bases: TGTGCCAGCAGCTACGGGACTAGCGGGTCTCCGGGTACGCAGTATTTT. This codes for CASSYGTSGSPGTQYF.

V and J are TRBV5-6 and TRBJ2-3; 14 bases are shared with TRBD2. Germline CDR1 and CDR2: SGHDT and YYEEEE. The CDR3 is 14 amino acids. After removal of 4 bases from V and 5 bases from J, the junction contained 0 bases not matched to a gene. CDR3 DNA sequence: TGTGCCAGCAGCGGACTAGCGGGAGGAGATACGCAGTATTTT. It is translated as CASSGLAGGDTQYF.

The V call is TRBV7-9, the J call TRBJ1-1; D gene uncertain. Per the germline V gene, CDR1 is SEHNR and CDR2 is FQNEAQ (reference sequence). The CDR3 runs 14 residues. Trimming took off 1 base at V and 4 bases at J, with 10 bases between the two ends. The DNA of the CDR3 is TGTGCCAGCAGCTTAGTGATGGATGCCACTGAAGCTTTCTTT. Translated, it gives CASSLVMDATEAFF.

This clone is labeled as medium-sized. The chain recombines TRBV15 with TRBJ2-7; TRBD2 might be the D (5 bases). The CDR3 is 13 amino acids. Between the trimmed V and J ends, which lost 4 bases and 6 bases, there was a span of 13 bases. Germline-derived CDR1 and CDR2 are LNHNV and YYDKDF (reference sequence). The CDR3 reads CATSMRENGEQYF. The CDR3 DNA is TGTGCCACCAGCATGAGGGAGAATGGCGAGCAGTACTTC.

V gene TRBV28 combines with J gene TRBJ1-2; TRBD1 matches 7 bases. V was pared by 3 bases and J by 2 bases, with 6 bases of the junction left unmatched. Germline-derived CDR1 and CDR2 are MDHEN and SYDVKM. This CDR3 comprises 15 residues. This CDR3 reads CASSFPGQVNYGYTF. CDR3 DNA sequence: TGTGCCAGCAGTTTCCCCGGACAGGTCAACTATGGCTACACCTTC.

J is TRBJ2-7 and V is TRBV30; no reliable D call. Germline V gives CDR1 GTSNPN, CDR2 SVGIG (reference sequence). The CDR3 length is 11 residues. Trimming shortened V by 1 base and J by 6 bases, and 7 bases separated the two germline ends. The DNA of the CDR3 is TGTGCCTGGAGTGGATCTCGCGAGCAGTACTTC. Translation: CAWSGSREQYF.

This clone was recorded once. The V call is TRBV2, the J call TRBJ2-7, with a tentative D call TRBD2 (5 bases). Looked up from germline, CDR1 is SNHLY and CDR2 is FYNNEI. The CDR3 totals 14 residues. The V gene lost 6 bases and the J gene lost 0 bases, with 12 bases spanning the gap. The CDR3 loop is CASRDALVSYEQYF. CDR3 coding DNA: TGTGCCAGCAGGGACGCACTAGTCTCCTACGAGCAGTACTTC.

The chain has TRBV28 and TRBJ2-3, with 8 bases matching TRBD2. The CDR3 is 14 amino acids. V lost 6 bases, J lost 3 bases, and 5 bases stayed unmatched. Germline-derived CDR1 and CDR2 are MDHEN and SYDVKM. CDR3: CASSRGGTTDTQYF. The CDR3 DNA sequence: TGTGCCAGCAGCCGGGGGGGGACAACAGATACGCAGTATTTT.